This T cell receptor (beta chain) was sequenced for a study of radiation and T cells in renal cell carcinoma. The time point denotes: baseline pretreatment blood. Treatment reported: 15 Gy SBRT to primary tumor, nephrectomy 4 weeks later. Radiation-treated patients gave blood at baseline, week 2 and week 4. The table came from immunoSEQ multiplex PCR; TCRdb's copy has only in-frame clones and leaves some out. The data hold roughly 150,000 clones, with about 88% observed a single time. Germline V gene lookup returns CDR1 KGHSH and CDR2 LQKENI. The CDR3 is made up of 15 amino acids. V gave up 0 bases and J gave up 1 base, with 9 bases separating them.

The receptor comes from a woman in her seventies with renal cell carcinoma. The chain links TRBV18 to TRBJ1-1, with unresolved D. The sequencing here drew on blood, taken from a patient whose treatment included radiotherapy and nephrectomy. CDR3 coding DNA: TGTGCCAGCTCACCACCTTCGGGTTCGAACACTGAAGCTTTCTTT. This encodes CASSPPSGSNTEAFF.